A single sample gave rise to the 27 T cell receptor beta chains below, sequenced in a study of cytomegalovirus exposure and HLA in healthy donors. A multiplex PCR was run with 60 Vbeta primers and 13 Jbeta primers. The table came from immunoSEQ multiplex PCR; TCRdb's copy has only in-frame clones and leaves some out. This sample has 100,000 to 150,000 clones, with 72% found just once. Sequencing used PBMCs. The receptor set was obtained from a man aged 50 or older in good health and CMV-seropositive.

The count of this clone is one. This chain joins TRBV6-5 and TRBJ1-1; perhaps TRBD1 as D (6 bases). The germline V and J ends were trimmed by 7 bases and 2 bases, with 14 bases remaining between them. Germline V CDR1 and CDR2: MNHEY, SVGAGI. The CDR3 length is 14 residues. CDR3 sequence reads: CASTKTGPNTEAFF. The CDR3, as DNA: TGTGCCAGCACAAAAACAGGGCCCAACACTGAAGCTTTCTTT.

This clone was observed a few times. V usage is TRBV27 and J usage is TRBJ2-1, with 11 nucleotides matching TRBD2. The CDR3 consists of 15 residues. The J segment lost 6 bases and the V segment lost 7 bases, leaving 8 bases of the junction unmatched. Germline lookup yields CDR1 MNHEY and CDR2 SMNVEV (reference sequence). CDR3 in DNA: TGTGCCAGCACACGTAGCGGGGGGGCGGTCAATGAGCAGTTCTTC. Protein product: CASTRSGGAVNEQFF.

In its sample, this clone was seen once. This rearrangement joins TRBV5-4 to TRBJ1-1; no clear D gene. The CDR3 consists of 15 residues. Trimming pared 3 bases from V and 0 bases from J, leaving 12 bases between. The germline V gene encodes CDR1 SGHNT and CDR2 YYREEE (reference sequence). Here the CDR3 reads CASSSGLNMNTEAFF. CDR3 bases: TGTGCCAGCAGCTCTGGACTGAATATGAACACTGAAGCTTTCTTT.

The V and J genes are TRBV6-5 and TRBJ2-7; 16 bases fit TRBD2. V lost 10 bases and J lost 5; bases outside the gene matches: 5. The CDR3 runs 14 residues. Per germline, CDR1 MNHEY and CDR2 SVGAGI. The CDR3 spells CATGTSGGANEQYF. The CDR3 region has the DNA TGTGCCACCGGGACTAGCGGGGGGGCAAACGAGCAGTACTTC.

This chain links TRBV4-3 with TRBJ2-7; 13 bases agree with TRBD2. The J segment lost 5 bases and the V segment lost 7 bases, leaving 14 bases of the junction unmatched. The CDR3 is 17 amino acids. The germline V gene has CDR1 LGHNA and CDR2 YSLEER. The DNA of the CDR3 is TGCGCCAGCAACCGACCCCGGACTAGCGGGAGAGGGAACGAGCAGTACTTC. Translating gives CASNRPRTSGRGNEQYF.

The chain couples TRBV9 to TRBJ2-2; a weak D match, TRBD2 (5 bases). The V and J ends lost 0 bases and 6 bases respectively, with 15 bases between them. Germline CDR1 and CDR2: SGDLS and YYNGEE. The CDR3 spans 16 residues. Here the CDR3 reads CASSVVGARGSGELFF. CDR3 in DNA: TGTGCCAGCAGCGTAGTAGGAGCAAGAGGGTCCGGGGAGCTGTTTTTT.

The chain has TRBV2 and TRBJ2-1; TRBD2 agrees at 8 bases. Germline CDR1 reads SNHLY; CDR2 reads FYNNEI. The ends lost 6 bases at V and 2 bases at J; junction bases unmatched: 6. This CDR3 has 15 amino acids. In DNA form, the CDR3 reads TGTGCCAGCAGGGCGACTAGCGTTACCTACAATGAGCAGTTCTTC. It codes for CASRATSVTYNEQFF.

The CDR3 spells CASSLSGPDTQYF. CDR3 nucleotides: TGTGCCAGCAGCTTAAGTGGGCCAGATACGCAGTATTTT. This chain links TRBV5-4 with TRBJ2-3; no reliable D call. The CDR3 loop spans 13 amino acids. Germline CDR1 and CDR2: SGHNT and YYREEE (reference sequence). With 2 bases removed from V and 4 bases from J, the gap between germline ends came to 8 bases.

The chain's CDR3 is CATRTGTDTQYF. DNA of the CDR3: TGTGCCACCAGGACTGGCACAGATACGCAGTATTTT. V is TRBV6-1 and J is TRBJ2-3; D might be TRBD2 (5 bases). Trimming removed 10 bases at V and 1 base at J, with 9 bases between. The germline V gene encodes CDR1 MNHNS and CDR2 SASEGT. The CDR3 is 12 amino acids.

This clone was found a few times. This chain uses TRBV11-2 with TRBJ1-2; 7 bases map to TRBD1. With V trimmed by 4 bases and J by 6 bases, 11 bases remained unmatched. CDR1 and CDR2 (germline): SGHAT, FQNNGV. The CDR3 runs to 15 residues. CDR3 protein: CASSSLQGGLDGYTF. The CDR3 bases are TGTGCCAGCAGCTCCCTGCAGGGGGGCCTGGATGGCTACACCTTC.

The gene calls are TRBV10-3 and TRBJ2-3, with 9 bases matching TRBD1. V lost 6 bases to trimming and J lost 1 base; unmatched junction nucleotides: 2. CDR1 ENHRY and CDR2 SYGVKD come from the germline V gene. The CDR3 has 14 residues. CDR3 nucleotide sequence: TGTGCCATCAGCCGGGACAGGGGCACAGATACGCAGTATTTT. Translated, it gives CAISRDRGTDTQYF.

The V call is TRBV27, the J call TRBJ2-5; 8 bases align to TRBD2. Germline V gene lookup returns CDR1 MNHEY and CDR2 SMNVEV (reference sequence). V trimming: 5 bases; J trimming: 1 base; junction bases outside the gene matches: 15. The CDR3 has 18 amino acids. The CDR3 is CASSPRLPSGGIQETQYF. The CDR3 DNA follows: TGTGCCAGCAGTCCCCGTCTGCCAAGCGGGGGAATCCAAGAGACCCAGTACTTC.

The chain couples TRBV27 to TRBJ1-5; D ambiguous. CDR3 length: 12 amino acids. Trimming shortened V by 5 bases and J by 0 bases, and 2 bases separated the two germline ends. Germline values: CDR1 MNHEY, CDR2 SMNVEV (reference sequence). The CDR3 region is CASSHSNQPQHF. The CDR3 DNA reads as TGTGCCAGCAGTCATAGCAATCAGCCCCAGCATTTT.

This chain links TRBV15 with TRBJ2-2; 8 bases map to TRBD1. Germline CDR1 reads LNHNV; CDR2 reads YYDKDF (reference sequence). Losses at the gene ends were 6 bases for V and 6 bases for J; bases not matched to a gene: 9. The CDR3 has 15 amino acids. This chain's CDR3 is CATSSGQGVAGELFF. The CDR3 region has the DNA TGTGCCACCAGTAGCGGACAGGGTGTCGCCGGGGAGCTGTTTTTT.

This clone turned up a few times. The chain employs TRBV6-5 and TRBJ1-2, with D uncertain. The germline V gene has CDR1 MNHEY and CDR2 SVGAGI. The CDR3 length is 14 residues. Trimming pared 5 bases from V and 6 bases from J, leaving 16 bases between. The CDR3: CASSKTRGFDGYTF. In nucleotides, the CDR3 is TGTGCCAGCAGTAAGACCAGAGGGTTCGATGGCTACACCTTC.

This clone came up a few times. The chain has TRBV7-2 and TRBJ2-1, with D possibly TRBD2 on 6 matching bases. Germline V lookup: CDR1 SGHTA, CDR2 FQGNSA. The CDR3 is 17 amino acids. V was cut by 3 bases and J by 7 bases, with 22 bases left in between. CDR3 nucleotide sequence: TGTGCCAGCAGCTTTTCCGCATCGGGACTTCCTCTGAATGAGCAGTTCTTC. Translating it yields CASSFSASGLPLNEQFF.

A note on this clone: Other DNA sequences in the same sample also yield this CDR3. The rearrangement joins TRBV18 to TRBJ2-5; maybe TRBD2 (5 bases). The ends were cut back, 2 bases at V and 5 bases at J, with 12 bases in the middle. The germline V gene encodes CDR1 KGHSH and CDR2 LQKENI. The length of the CDR3 is 14 residues. Here the CDR3 reads CASSPGLARETQYF. The CDR3 DNA follows: TGTGCCAGCTCACCAGGTCTAGCTCGCGAGACCCAGTACTTC.

The V call is TRBV19, the J call TRBJ2-3; 8 bases fit TRBD1. With 5 bases clipped from V and 4 bases from J, the junction kept 2 bases outside the gene matches. Germline V gene sequence: CDR1 LNHDA, CDR2 SQIVND (reference sequence). This CDR3 contains 13 residues. DNA of the CDR3: TGTGCCAGTAGTTTACAGGGGGCAGATACGCAGTATTTT. Protein: CASSLQGADTQYF.

A note on this clone: At one end the junction does not follow the germline gene, possibly because of a read error. The chain carries TRBV5-1 and TRBJ2-1; 8 bases agree with TRBD2. Germline V CDR1 and CDR2: SGHRS, YFSETQ. The length of the CDR3 is 12 residues. The CDR3 region has the DNA TGCGCCAGCAGCTTCGGGGGGGACCCTGGGGTCTTC. It specifies CASSFGGDPGVF.

The rearrangement joins TRBV10-3 to TRBJ2-7; TRBD2 might be the D (5 bases). V lost 5 bases to trimming and J lost 5 bases, with 22 bases between them. Germline-derived CDR1 and CDR2 are ENHRY and SYGVKD. This CDR3 spans 16 amino acids. The CDR3 DNA sequence: TGTGCCATCAGTTCGGGGATATGGCCCTCGGGAAACGAGCAGTACTTC. Residues: CAISSGIWPSGNEQYF.

The rearrangement uses TRBV6-5 and TRBJ1-2, with 9 bases aligning to TRBD1. After removal of 6 bases from V and 3 bases from J, the junction contained 8 bases not matched to a gene. Germline V lookup: CDR1 MNHEY, CDR2 SVGAGI. CDR3 length: 15 residues. For the CDR3, the DNA is TGTGCCAGCAGCCCTTCACAGGGGGCAGACTATGGCTACACCTTC. Translated, it gives CASSPSQGADYGYTF.

The rearrangement uses TRBV5-4 and TRBJ1-6, with D unclear. V lost 1 base and J 14 bases, leaving 13 bases between the germline ends. Germline assignment: CDR1 SGHNT and CDR2 YYREEE (reference sequence). The CDR3 length is 13 residues. This CDR3 reads CASSLSREVTLHF. CDR3 DNA: TGTGCCAGCAGCTTGTCGAGGGAGGTAACCCTCCACTTT.

The chain carries TRBV5-1 and TRBJ2-3; 8 bases are shared with TRBD1. V shed 0 bases and J 6 bases; nucleotides not matched to a gene: 6. The CDR3 covers 15 residues. Germline V lookup: CDR1 SGHRS, CDR2 YFSETQ. In DNA form, the CDR3 reads TGCGCCAGCAGCTTGGTCACAGGGGGTCCCGATACGCAGTATTTT. Its translation: CASSLVTGGPDTQYF.

The table lists this clone with a few counts. The chain employs TRBV7-6 and TRBJ1-4; 8 nucleotides align to TRBD1. This CDR3 is 15 amino acids long. After removal of 5 bases from V and 11 bases from J, the junction contained 13 bases not matched to a gene. Germline values: CDR1 SGHVS, CDR2 FNYEAQ. CDR3 amino acids: CASSPRDRMMSKLFF. In DNA form, the CDR3 reads TGTGCCAGCAGCCCCCGGGACAGGATGATGTCGAAACTGTTTTTT.

CDR3 amino acids: CASSLGGDSYEQYF. CDR3 sequence (DNA): TGTGCCAGCAGCTTAGGGGGCGACTCCTACGAGCAGTACTTC. The rearrangement links TRBV13 to TRBJ2-7; D not resolved. The CDR3 has 14 residues. Trimming left V 0 bases short and J 0 bases short, with 6 bases between. Germline V lookup: CDR1 PRHDT, CDR2 FYEKMQ (reference sequence). Drawing the rest from reference TRBV13 and TRBJ2-7, the complete variable domain is AAGVIQSPRHLIKEKRETATLKCYPIPRHDTVYWYQQGPGQDPQFLISFYEKMQSDKGSIPDRFSAQQFSDYHSELNMSSLELGDSALYFCASSLGGDSYEQYFGPGTRLTVT.

Comments on this clone: One junction end disagrees with the germline gene, perhaps due to a read error. This chain connects TRBV7-9 to TRBJ2-7; D may be TRBD1 (6 bases). The CDR3 spans 14 residues. Looked up from germline, CDR1 is SEHNR and CDR2 is FQNEAQ (reference sequence). This CDR3 is CSSSLSQGHYEQYF. CDR3 nucleotides: TGTTCCAGCAGCTTGTCCCAGGGGCACTACGAGCAGTACTTC.

This sequence joins TRBV13 and TRBJ2-4; D is possibly TRBD1 (5 bases). Germline CDR1 is PRHDT and CDR2 is FYEKMQ (reference sequence). The CDR3 length is 16 residues. V gave up 5 bases and J gave up 6 bases, with 20 bases separating them. CDR3: CASSRRGATSGNIQYF. In DNA form, the CDR3 reads TGTGCCAGCAGCAGAAGGGGTGCGACAAGTGGAAACATTCAGTACTTC.